Listed below are T cell receptor beta chains from one sample, sequenced in a study of T cells in tuberculosis. Repertoires were generated with immunoSEQ multiplex PCR, while TCRdb's copy carries only in-frame clones and drops some. The data contain more than 35,000 clones, more than 85% of them singletons. The sample was PBMCs. The source is a donor aged 10-29 years with latent tuberculosis or without tuberculosis infection. The CDR3 runs from the conserved cysteine through the conserved F or W. The D gene is left open where the match is weak. Size is omitted from some rows. Given values are once, few, many or a class for expanded clones.

TRBV7-9	11	TRBJ1-6	-	-	TGTGCCAGCAGTTTCCTTTCACCCCTCCACTTT	CASSFLSPLHF
TRBV7-9	15	TRBJ2-1	-	-	TGTGCCAGCAGCGCCTTATCGGGTGGCTACAATGAGCAGTTCTTC	CASSALSGGYNEQFF
TRBV5-1	15	TRBJ2-1	-	TRBD2	TGCGCCAGCAGCTGGACCCCGACTAGCGGCAATGAGCAGTTCTTC	CASSWTPTSGNEQFF
TRBV6-1	15	TRBJ1-5	-	TRBD1	TGTGCCAGCAGTGAGACGGGGACAGACAATCAGCCCCAGCATTTT	CASSETGTDNQPQHF
TRBV7-9	13	TRBJ1-2	-	-	TGTGCCAGCAGCTTAGACAGGGTTCTTGGCTACACCTTC	CASSLDRVLGYTF
TRBV5-1	13	TRBJ1-4	-	-	TGCGCCAGCAGCTTGGGGCCGAATGAAAAACTGTTTTTT	CASSLGPNEKLFF
TRBV2	18	TRBJ2-3	-	TRBD2	TGTGCCAGCAGGGACGCGCTACTAGCGGGGGGGGGAGCAGATACGCAGTATTTT	CASRDALLAGGGADTQYF
TRBV5-6	12	TRBJ2-2	-	-	TGTGCCAGCAGCTCTCCCGTCGGGGAGCTGTTTTTT	CASSSPVGELFF
TRBV2	17	TRBJ1-4	-	TRBD1	TGTGCCAGCAGTGAATCAGGGGGCCCCGCAACTAATGAAAAACTGTTTTTT	CASSESGGPATNEKLFF
TRBV6-4	15	TRBJ1-6	once	TRBD1	TGTGCCAGCAGGGCCGGGACAGAGAGAAATTCACCCCTCCACTTT	CASRAGTERNSPLHF
TRBV6-5	15	TRBJ1-3	-	-	TGTGCCAGCAGGGCAGTACAAGACAGAGGAAACACCATATATTTT	CASRAVQDRGNTIYF
TRBV27	17	TRBJ1-4	-	-	TGTGCCAGCAGTTTATCTATTTACAGGGCCCCTAATGAAAAACTGTTTTTT	CASSLSIYRAPNEKLFF
TRBV5-6	13	TRBJ1-2	once	-	TGTGCCAGCAGCTTGAACACAGACTATGGCTACACCTTC	CASSLNTDYGYTF
TRBV5-1	13	TRBJ1-2	-	-	TGCGCCAGCAGTGCCGGCGAGGGTTATGGCTACACCTTC	CASSAGEGYGYTF
TRBV21-1	16	TRBJ2-1	-	-	TGTGCCAGCAGCAAAGGAGGGACAGGGGACCGGGATGAGCAGTTCTTC	CASSKGGTGDRDEQFF
TRBV19	16	TRBJ1-6	-	TRBD1	TGTGCCAGTAGTCCTCGGATAGGACAGGGGCATTCACCCCTCCACTTT	CASSPRIGQGHSPLHF
TRBV7-2	15	TRBJ1-2	once	-	TGTGCCAGCAGCTCCGGGACTCCGATAACCCATGGCTACACCTTC	CASSSGTPITHGYTF
TRBV11-2	15	TRBJ1-1	-	-	TGTGCCAGCAGCTCGGGCAGGGGCCAGGTCACTGAAGCTTTCTTT	CASSSGRGQVTEAFF
TRBV10-3	14	TRBJ2-7	-	-	TGTGCCATCAGTGAGTCTAAGAGCTCCTACGAGCAGTACTTC	CAISESKSSYEQYF
TRBV14	16	TRBJ2-2	-	TRBD2	TGTGCCAGCAGCCAAGATCTGAGCGGGGGCACCGGGGAGCTGTTTTTT	CASSQDLSGGTGELFF
TRBV7-2	13	TRBJ1-6	-	TRBD1	TGTGCCAGCAGCTCACAACAGGGGAGACCCCTCCACTTT	CASSSQQGRPLHF
TRBV5-8	15	TRBJ1-1	-	TRBD1	TGTGCCAGCAGACAGATATCGACAGGGTACACTGAAGCTTTCTTT	CASRQISTGYTEAFF
TRBV7-3	15	TRBJ2-1	-	TRBD2	TGTGCCAGCAGCCATGCGGGGGGCTCCTACAATGAGCAGTTCTTC	CASSHAGGSYNEQFF
TRBV19	14	TRBJ1-3	once	-	TGTGCCAGTGGCGGGACGATTGATGGAAACACCATATATTTT	CASGGTIDGNTIYF
TRBV4-1	19	TRBJ2-1	-	TRBD2	TGCGCCAGCAGCCAAGATCCCCTACTAGCGGGGGACACCTACAATGAGCAGTTCTTC	CASSQDPLLAGDTYNEQFF
TRBV6-5	12	TRBJ1-1	-	TRBD1	TGTGCCAGCAGTTTGGACAGGGTTAAAGCTTTCTTT	CASSLDRVKAFF
TRBV2	21	TRBJ1-5	-	-	TGTGCCAGCGGAGAAAATACGTACTCGACAGAGATAACTTATAGCAATCAGCCCCAGCATTTT	CASGENTYSTEITYSNQPQHF
TRBV19	15	TRBJ2-7	-	TRBD1	TGTGCCAGTAGCTTCGGACAGGGTACCACTTACGAGCAGTACTTC	CASSFGQGTTYEQYF
TRBV2	17	TRBJ2-3	-	TRBD2	TGTGCCAGCAGGAACCCCACAGCGGGGGAGAGCACAGATACGCAGTATTTT	CASRNPTAGESTDTQYF
TRBV19	14	TRBJ1-4	-	-	TGTGCCAGTAGTACGCACACAGGGAATGAAAAACTGTTTTTT	CASSTHTGNEKLFF
TRBV30	12	TRBJ2-2	-	-	TGTGCCTGGAGGCTGGCAGCCGGGGAGCTGTTTTTT	CAWRLAAGELFF
TRBV6-1	14	TRBJ2-1	-	TRBD2	TGTGCCAGCACCGGTCTAGCGGGATACAATGAGCAGTTCTTC	CASTGLAGYNEQFF
TRBV12-5	14	TRBJ1-2	medium-sized	-	TGTGCTAGTGGTCCGCCCGACATTGACTATGGCTACACCTTC	CASGPPDIDYGYTF
TRBV7-2	15	TRBJ2-1	-	TRBD2	TGTGCCAGCAGCTTAGGGACTAGCGGTTGGAATGAGCAGTTCTTC	CASSLGTSGWNEQFF
TRBV14	17	TRBJ2-3	-	-	TGTGCCAGCAGCCAAGATTGGGGGGTTTTGGGCACAGATACGCAGTATTTT	CASSQDWGVLGTDTQYF
TRBV10-3	16	TRBJ1-1	once	TRBD1	TGTGCCATCACGCGGGACAGGGTAAATTTGGACACTGAAGCTTTCTTT	CAITRDRVNLDTEAFF
TRBV7-2	15	TRBJ2-7	-	-	TGTGCCAGCAGCTTAGGGCGGGGTGGGTCCTACGAGCAGTACTTC	CASSLGRGGSYEQYF